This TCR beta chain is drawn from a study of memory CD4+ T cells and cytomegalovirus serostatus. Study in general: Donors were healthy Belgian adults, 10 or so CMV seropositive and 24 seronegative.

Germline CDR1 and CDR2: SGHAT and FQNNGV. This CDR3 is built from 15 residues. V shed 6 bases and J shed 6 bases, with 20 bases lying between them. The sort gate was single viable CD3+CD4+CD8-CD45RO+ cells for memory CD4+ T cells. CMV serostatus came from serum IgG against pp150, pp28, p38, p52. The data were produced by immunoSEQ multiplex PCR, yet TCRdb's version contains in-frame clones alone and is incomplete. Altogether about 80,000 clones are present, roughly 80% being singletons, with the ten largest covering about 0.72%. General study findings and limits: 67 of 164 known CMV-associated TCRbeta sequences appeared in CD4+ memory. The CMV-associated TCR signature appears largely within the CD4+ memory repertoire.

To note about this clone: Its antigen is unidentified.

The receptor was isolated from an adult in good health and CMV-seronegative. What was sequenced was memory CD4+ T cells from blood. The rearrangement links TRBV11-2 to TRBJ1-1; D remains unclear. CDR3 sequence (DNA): TGTGCCAGCAGAGCCCACCCCCGGGCAGTATCTGAAGCTTTCTTT. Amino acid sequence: CASRAHPRAVSEAFF.